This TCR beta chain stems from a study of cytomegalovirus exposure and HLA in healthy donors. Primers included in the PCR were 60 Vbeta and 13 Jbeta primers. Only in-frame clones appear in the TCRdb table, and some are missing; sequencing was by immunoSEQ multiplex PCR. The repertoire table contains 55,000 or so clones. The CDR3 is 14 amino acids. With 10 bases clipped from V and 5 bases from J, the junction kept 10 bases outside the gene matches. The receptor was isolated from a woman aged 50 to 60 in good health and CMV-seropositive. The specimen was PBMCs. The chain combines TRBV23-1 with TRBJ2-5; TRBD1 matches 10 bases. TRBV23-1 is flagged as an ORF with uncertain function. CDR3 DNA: TGCGCCAACGAGAGACAGGGGGCTCTGGAGACCCAGTACTTC. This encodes CANERQGALETQYF.